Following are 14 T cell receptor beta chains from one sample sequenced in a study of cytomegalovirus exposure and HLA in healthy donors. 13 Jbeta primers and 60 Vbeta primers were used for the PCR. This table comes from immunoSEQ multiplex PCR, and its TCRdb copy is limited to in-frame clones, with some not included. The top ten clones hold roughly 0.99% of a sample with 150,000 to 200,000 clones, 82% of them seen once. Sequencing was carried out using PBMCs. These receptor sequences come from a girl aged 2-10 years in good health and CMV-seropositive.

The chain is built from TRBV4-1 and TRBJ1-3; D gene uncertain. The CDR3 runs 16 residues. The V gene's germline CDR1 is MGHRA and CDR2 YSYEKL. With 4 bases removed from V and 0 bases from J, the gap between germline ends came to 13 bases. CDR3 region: CASSPREFSSGNTIYF. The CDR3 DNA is TGCGCCAGCAGCCCCCGGGAGTTCAGCTCTGGAAACACCATATATTTT.

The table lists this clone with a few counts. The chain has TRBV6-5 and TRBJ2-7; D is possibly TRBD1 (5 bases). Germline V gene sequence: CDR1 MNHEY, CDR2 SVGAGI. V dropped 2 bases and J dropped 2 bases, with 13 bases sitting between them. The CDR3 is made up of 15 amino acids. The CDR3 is CASSYAPDTAYEQYF. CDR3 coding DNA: TGTGCCAGCAGTTACGCCCCGGACACCGCCTACGAGCAGTACTTC.

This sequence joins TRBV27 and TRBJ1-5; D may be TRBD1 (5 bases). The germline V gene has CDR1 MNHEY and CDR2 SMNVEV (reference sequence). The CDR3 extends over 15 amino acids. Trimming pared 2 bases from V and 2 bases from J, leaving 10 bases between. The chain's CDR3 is CASSLVGAGNQPQHF. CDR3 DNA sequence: TGTGCCAGCAGTTTAGTAGGGGCTGGCAATCAGCCCCAGCATTTT.

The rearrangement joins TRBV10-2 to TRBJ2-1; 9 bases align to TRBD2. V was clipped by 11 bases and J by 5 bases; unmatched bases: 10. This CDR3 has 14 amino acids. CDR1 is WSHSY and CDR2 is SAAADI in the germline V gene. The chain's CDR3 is CASMTSGGHNEQFF. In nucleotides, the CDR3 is TGCGCCTCGATGACCAGCGGGGGGCACAATGAGCAGTTCTTC.

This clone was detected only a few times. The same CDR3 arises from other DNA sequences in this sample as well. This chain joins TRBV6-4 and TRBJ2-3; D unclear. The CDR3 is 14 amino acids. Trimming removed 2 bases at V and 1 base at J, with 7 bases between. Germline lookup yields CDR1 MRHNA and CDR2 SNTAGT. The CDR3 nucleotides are TGTGCCAGCAGTGACAGCCAGGGCACAGATACGCAGTATTTT. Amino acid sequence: CASSDSQGTDTQYF.

CDR3 bases: TGTGCCAGCAGTGAATTTGGGACAGACAATCAGCCCCAGCATTTT. Translation: CASSEFGTDNQPQHF. The gene calls are TRBV6-1 and TRBJ1-5, with 7 nucleotides matching TRBD1. V was pared by 2 bases and J by 3 bases, with 4 bases of the junction left unmatched. CDR1 and CDR2 from the germline V gene are MNHNS and SASEGT. The CDR3 runs to 15 residues.

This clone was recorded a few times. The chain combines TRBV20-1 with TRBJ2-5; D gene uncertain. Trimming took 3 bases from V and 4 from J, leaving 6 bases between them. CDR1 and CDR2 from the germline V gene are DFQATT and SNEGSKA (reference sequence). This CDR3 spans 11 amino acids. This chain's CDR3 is CSASPRETQYF. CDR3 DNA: TGCAGTGCTAGCCCCCGAGAGACCCAGTACTTC.

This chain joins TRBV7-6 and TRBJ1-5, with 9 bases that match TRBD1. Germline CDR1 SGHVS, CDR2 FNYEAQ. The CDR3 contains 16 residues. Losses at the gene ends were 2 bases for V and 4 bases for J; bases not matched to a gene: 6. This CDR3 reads CASSLTSGQGNQPQHF. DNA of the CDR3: TGTGCCAGCAGCTTAACCTCTGGACAGGGGAATCAGCCCCAGCATTTT.

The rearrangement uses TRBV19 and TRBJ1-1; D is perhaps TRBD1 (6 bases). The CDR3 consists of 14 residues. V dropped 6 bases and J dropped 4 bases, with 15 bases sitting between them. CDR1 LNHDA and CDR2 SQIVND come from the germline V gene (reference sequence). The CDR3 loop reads CASRRGGETTEAFF. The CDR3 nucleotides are TGTGCCAGTAGGCGAGGGGGGGAGACCACTGAAGCTTTCTTT.

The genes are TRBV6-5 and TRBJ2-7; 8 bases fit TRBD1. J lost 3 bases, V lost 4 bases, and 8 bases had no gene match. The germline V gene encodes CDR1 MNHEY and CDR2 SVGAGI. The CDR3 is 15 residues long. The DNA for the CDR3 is TGTGCCAGCAGTTTTTCTCGGACAGGGTTCTACGAGCAGTACTTC. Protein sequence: CASSFSRTGFYEQYF.

The CDR3 reads CASRDRGIYNEQFF. Written as DNA, the CDR3 is TGTGCCAGCAGAGACAGGGGAATCTACAATGAGCAGTTCTTC. The chain employs TRBV2 and TRBJ2-1, with 8 bases matching TRBD1. The germline V gene has CDR1 SNHLY and CDR2 FYNNEI. The CDR3 covers 14 residues. The junction had 4 bases not matched to a gene; V was cut back by 6 bases and J by 3 bases. Based on the CDR3 plus reference TRBV2 and TRBJ2-1, the full variable domain is EPEVTQTPSHQVTQMGQEVILRCVPISNHLYFYWYRQILGQKVEFLVSFYNNEISEKSEIFDDQFSVERPDGSNFTLKIRSTKLEDSAMYFCASRDRGIYNEQFFGPGTRLTVL.

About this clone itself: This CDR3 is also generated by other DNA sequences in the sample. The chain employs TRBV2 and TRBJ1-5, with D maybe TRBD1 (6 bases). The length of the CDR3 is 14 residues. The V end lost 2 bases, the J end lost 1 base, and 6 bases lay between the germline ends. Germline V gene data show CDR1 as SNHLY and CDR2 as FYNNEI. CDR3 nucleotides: TGTGCCAGCAGTGAAAGGGGGAGCAATCAGCCCCAGCATTTT. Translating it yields CASSERGSNQPQHF.

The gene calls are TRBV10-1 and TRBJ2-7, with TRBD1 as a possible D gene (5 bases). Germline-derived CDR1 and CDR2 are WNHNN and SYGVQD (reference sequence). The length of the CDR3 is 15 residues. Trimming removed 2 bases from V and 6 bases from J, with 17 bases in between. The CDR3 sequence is CASSEGLGPQGEQYF. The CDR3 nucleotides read TGCGCCAGCAGTGAGGGGCTAGGGCCGCAGGGCGAGCAGTACTTC.

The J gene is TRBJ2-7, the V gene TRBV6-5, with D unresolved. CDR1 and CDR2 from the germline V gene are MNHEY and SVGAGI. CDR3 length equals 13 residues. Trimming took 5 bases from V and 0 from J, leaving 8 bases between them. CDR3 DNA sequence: TGTGCCAGCAGTGACACCTTCTCCTACGAGCAGTACTTC. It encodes CASSDTFSYEQYF.